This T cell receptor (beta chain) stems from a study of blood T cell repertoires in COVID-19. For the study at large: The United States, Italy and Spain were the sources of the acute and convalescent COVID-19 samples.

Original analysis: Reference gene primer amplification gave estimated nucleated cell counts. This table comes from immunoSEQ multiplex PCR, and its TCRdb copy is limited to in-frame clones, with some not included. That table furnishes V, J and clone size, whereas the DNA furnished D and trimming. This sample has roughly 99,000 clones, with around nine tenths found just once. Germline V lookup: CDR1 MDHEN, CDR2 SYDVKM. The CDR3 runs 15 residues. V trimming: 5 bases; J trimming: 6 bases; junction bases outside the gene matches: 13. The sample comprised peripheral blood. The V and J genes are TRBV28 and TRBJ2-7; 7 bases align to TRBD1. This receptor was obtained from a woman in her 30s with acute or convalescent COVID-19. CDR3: CASSPPTGLLVEQYF. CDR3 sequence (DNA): TGTGCCAGCAGTCCCCCGACAGGGTTGCTGGTCGAGCAGTACTTC.